Included here is one TCR beta chain sequence, with context. The antigen remains undetermined. Genomic DNA of each subset was evenly split across several immunoSEQ plates. The sorted-subset replicate PCRs were given roughly 190 ng DNA, which is about 29,000 T cell genomes. Repertoires were generated with immunoSEQ multiplex PCR, while TCRdb's copy carries only in-frame clones and drops some. The sample holds some 2 million clones, roughly 96% seen once. This sample was included in a study of shared clonotypes between healthy human individuals. Study-wide points: When compared with the clonotypes that were shared by all four sorted-subset donors, the non-shared clonotypes turned out to have lower generation probabilities.

The ends were cut back, 3 bases at V and 6 bases at J, with 7 bases in the middle. CDR3 length equals 12 residues. Germline V CDR1 and CDR2: WNHNN, SYGVQD (reference sequence). The TCR originated in a man aged 18 to 29 in good health. The sequencing input was naive CD4+ T cells sorted from blood. The subset: CD45RA+ positively selected. The J gene is TRBJ2-3, the V gene TRBV10-1, with D perhaps matching TRBD1 or TRBD2 (5 bases each). CDR3 in DNA: TGCGCCAGCAGTGAATGGGGGGATACGCAGTATTTT. It translates to CASSEWGDTQYF.